This TCR beta chain was identified during a study of CD8 T cells in ankylosing spondylitis. This clonotype was seen a handful of times. TCRdb redid the calling of the 5' RACE reads with MiXCR, one entry per CDR3 protein. The sample has approximately 110,000 distinct CDR3 sequences, 20% to 30% seen once. The sequence was obtained from a male donor with ankylosing spondylitis. The specimen was synovial fluid, either unsorted or a sorted T cell fraction (not recorded which).

The DNA for the CDR3 is TGTGCCAGCAGCCCGCAGGGACAGGGGTTATCCGAGCAGTACTTC. Residues: CASSPQGQGLSEQYF. V and J are TRBV3-1 and TRBJ2-7; 10 bases align to TRBD1. The CDR3 totals 15 residues. V trimming: 4 bases; J trimming: 6 bases; junction bases outside the gene matches: 9. CDR1 is LGHDT, CDR2 YNNKEL, per germline (reference sequence).